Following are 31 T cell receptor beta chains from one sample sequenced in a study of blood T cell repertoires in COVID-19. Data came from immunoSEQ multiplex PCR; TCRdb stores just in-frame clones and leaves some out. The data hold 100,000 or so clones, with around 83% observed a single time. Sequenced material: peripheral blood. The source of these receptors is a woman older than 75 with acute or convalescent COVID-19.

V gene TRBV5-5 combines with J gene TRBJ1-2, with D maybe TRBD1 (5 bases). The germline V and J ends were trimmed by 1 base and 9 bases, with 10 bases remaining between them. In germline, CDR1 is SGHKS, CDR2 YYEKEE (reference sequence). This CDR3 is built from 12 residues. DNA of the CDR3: TGTGCCAGCAGCTTGAAAGGGGAAAGCTACACCTTC. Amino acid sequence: CASSLKGESYTF.

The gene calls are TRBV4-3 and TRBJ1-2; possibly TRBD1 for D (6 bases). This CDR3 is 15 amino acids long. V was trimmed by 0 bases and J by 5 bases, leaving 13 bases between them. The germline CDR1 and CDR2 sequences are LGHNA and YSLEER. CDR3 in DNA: TGCGCCAGCAGCCAAGACCCCCAGGGGAGTTATGGCTACACCTTC. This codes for CASSQDPQGSYGYTF.

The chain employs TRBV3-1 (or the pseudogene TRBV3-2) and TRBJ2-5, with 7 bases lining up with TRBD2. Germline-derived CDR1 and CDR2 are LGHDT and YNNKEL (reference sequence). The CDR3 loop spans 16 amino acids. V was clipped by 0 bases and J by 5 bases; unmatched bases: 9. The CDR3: CASSQDRLAVMETQYF. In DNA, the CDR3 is TGTGCCAGCAGCCAAGATAGACTAGCCGTGATGGAGACCCAGTACTTC.

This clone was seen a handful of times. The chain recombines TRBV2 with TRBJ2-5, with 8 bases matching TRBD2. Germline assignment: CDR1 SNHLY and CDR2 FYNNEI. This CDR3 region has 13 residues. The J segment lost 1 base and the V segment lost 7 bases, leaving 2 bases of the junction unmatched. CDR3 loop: CASTGLAQETQYF. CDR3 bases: TGTGCCAGCACTGGACTAGCCCAAGAGACCCAGTACTTC.

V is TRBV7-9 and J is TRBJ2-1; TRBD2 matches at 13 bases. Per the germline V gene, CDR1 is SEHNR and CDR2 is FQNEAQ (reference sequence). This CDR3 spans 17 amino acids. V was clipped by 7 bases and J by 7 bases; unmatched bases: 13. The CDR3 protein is CASTPNEGLAGTNEQFF. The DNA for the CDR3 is TGTGCCAGCACCCCAAACGAGGGACTAGCGGGAACGAATGAGCAGTTCTTC.

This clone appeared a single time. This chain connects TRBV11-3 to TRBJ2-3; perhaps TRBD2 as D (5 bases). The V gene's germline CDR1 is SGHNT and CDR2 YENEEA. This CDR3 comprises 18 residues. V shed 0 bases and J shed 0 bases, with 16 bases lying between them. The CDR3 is CASSLDWGGAASTDTQYF. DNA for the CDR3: TGTGCCAGCAGCTTAGATTGGGGTGGAGCGGCTAGCACAGATACGCAGTATTTT.

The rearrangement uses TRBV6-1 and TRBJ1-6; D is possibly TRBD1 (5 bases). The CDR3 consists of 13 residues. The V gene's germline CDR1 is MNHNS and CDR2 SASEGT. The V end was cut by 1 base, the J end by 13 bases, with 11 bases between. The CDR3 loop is CASSEGNRSPLHF. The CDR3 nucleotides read TGTGCCAGCAGTGAAGGTAACAGGTCTCCCCTCCACTTT.

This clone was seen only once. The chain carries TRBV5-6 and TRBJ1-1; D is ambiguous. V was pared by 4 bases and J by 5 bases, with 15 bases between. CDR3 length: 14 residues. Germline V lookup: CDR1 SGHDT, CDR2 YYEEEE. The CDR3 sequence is CASSPRIRGTEAFF. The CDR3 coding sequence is TGTGCCAGCAGCCCTCGCATCCGAGGGACTGAAGCTTTCTTT.

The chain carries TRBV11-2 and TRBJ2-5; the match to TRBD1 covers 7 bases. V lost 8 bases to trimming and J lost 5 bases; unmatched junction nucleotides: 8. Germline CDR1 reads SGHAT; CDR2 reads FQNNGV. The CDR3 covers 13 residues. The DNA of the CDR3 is TGTGCCAGCGATAGGGGGCAGGGGGAGACCCAGTACTTC. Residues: CASDRGQGETQYF.

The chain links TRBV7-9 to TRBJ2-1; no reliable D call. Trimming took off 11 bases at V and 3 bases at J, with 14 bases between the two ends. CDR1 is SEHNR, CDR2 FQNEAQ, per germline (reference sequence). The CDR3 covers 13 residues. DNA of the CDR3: TGTGCCGGAGCCGACTTCGGCTACAATGAGCAGTTCTTC. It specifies CAGADFGYNEQFF.

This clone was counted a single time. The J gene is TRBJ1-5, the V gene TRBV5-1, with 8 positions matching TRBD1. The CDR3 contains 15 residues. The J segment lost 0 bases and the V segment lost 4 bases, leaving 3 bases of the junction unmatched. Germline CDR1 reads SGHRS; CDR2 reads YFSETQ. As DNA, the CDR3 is TGCGCCAGCAGCGTACAGGGGGATAGCAATCAGCCCCAGCATTTT. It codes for CASSVQGDSNQPQHF. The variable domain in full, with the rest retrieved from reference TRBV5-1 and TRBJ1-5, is KAGVTQTPRYLIKTRGQQVTLSCSPISGHRSVSWYQQTPGQGLQFLFEYFSETQRNKGNFPGRFSGRQFSNSRSEMNVSTLELGDSALYLCASSVQGDSNQPQHFGDGTRLSIL.

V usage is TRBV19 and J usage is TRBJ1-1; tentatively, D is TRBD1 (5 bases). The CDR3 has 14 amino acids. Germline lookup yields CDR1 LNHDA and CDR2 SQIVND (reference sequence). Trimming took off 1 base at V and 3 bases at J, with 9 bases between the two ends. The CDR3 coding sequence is TGTGCCAGTAGTATAGGTCCAGGGTACACTGAAGCTTTCTTT. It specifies CASSIGPGYTEAFF.

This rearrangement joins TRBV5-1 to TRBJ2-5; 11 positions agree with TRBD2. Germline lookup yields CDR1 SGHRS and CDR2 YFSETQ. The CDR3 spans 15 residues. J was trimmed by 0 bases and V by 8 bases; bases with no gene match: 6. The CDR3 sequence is CASTLAGGYQETQYF. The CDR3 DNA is TGCGCCAGTACCTTAGCGGGAGGGTACCAAGAGACCCAGTACTTC.

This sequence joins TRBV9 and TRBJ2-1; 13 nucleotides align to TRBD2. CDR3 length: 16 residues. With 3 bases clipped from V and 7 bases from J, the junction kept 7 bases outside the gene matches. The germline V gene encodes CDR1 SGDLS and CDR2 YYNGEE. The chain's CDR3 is CASSERLAGGLNEQFF. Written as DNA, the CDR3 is TGTGCCAGCAGCGAGCGACTAGCGGGAGGATTAAATGAGCAGTTCTTC.

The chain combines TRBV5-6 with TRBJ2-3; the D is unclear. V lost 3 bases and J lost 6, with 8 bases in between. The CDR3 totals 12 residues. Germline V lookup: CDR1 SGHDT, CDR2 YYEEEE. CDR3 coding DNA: TGTGCCAGCAGCTCGTATTCCGATACGCAGTATTTT. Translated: CASSSYSDTQYF.

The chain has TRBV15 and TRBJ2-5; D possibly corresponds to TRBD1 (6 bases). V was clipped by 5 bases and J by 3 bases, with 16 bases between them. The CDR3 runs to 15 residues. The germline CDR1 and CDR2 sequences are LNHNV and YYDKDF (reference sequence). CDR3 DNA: TGTGCCACCAGCCTTCAGACGGCAGGGGAAGAGACCCAGTACTTC. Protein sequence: CATSLQTAGEETQYF.

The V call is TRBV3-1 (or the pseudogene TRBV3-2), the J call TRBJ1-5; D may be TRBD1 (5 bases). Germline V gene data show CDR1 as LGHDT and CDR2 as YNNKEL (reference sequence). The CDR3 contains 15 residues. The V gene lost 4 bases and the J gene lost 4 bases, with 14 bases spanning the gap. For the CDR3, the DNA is TGTGCCAGCAGCCCTAGCGACAGCGATAATCAGCCCCAGCATTTT. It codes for CASSPSDSDNQPQHF.

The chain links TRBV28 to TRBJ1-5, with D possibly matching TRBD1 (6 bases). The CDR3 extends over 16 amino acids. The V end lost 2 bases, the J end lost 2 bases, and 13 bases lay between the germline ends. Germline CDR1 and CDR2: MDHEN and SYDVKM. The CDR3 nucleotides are TGTGCCAGCAGTTTAGAAGGGGGAAGGCGCAATCAGCCCCAGCATTTT. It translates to CASSLEGGRRNQPQHF.

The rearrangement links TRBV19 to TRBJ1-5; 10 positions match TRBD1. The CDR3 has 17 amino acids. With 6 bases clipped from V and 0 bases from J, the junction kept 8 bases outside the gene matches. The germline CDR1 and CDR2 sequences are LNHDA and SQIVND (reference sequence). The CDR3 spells CASRGGQGTYSNQPQHF. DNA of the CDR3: TGTGCCAGTAGAGGGGGACAGGGGACTTATAGCAATCAGCCCCAGCATTTT.

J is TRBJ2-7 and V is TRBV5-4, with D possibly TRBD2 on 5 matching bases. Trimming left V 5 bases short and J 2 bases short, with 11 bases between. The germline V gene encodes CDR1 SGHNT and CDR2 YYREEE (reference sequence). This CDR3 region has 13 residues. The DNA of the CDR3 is TGTGCCAGCAGTCGGGGAGCTGCCTACGAGCAGTACTTC. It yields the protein CASSRGAAYEQYF.

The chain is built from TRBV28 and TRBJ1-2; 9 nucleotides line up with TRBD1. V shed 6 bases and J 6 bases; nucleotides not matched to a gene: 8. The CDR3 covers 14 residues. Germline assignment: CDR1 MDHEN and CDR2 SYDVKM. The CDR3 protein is CASSPDRGYDGYTF. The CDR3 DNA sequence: TGTGCCAGCAGCCCAGACAGGGGGTACGATGGCTACACCTTC.

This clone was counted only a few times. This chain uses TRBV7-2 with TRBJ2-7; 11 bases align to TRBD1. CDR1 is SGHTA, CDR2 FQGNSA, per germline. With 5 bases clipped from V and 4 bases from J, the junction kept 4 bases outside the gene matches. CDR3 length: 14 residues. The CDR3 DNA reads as TGTGCCAGCAGCCCGGGACAGGGGGTATACGAGCAGTACTTC. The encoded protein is CASSPGQGVYEQYF.

CDR3 DNA sequence: TGTGCCAGCAGCCCTAGCGGGAGGAGAACCGGGGAGCTGTTTTTT. It translates to CASSPSGRRTGELFF. This rearrangement joins TRBV3-1 (or the pseudogene TRBV3-2) to TRBJ2-2, with 11 nucleotides matching TRBD2. Losses at the gene ends were 4 bases for V and 5 bases for J; bases not matched to a gene: 3. The CDR3 loop spans 15 amino acids. Germline lookup yields CDR1 LGHDT and CDR2 YNNKEL (reference sequence).

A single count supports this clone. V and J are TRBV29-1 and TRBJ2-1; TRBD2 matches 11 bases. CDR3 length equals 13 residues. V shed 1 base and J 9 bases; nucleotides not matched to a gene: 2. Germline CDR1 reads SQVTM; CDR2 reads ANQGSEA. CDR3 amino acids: CSVEGLAGGEQFF. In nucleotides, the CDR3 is TGCAGCGTTGAAGGGCTAGCGGGAGGTGAGCAGTTCTTC.

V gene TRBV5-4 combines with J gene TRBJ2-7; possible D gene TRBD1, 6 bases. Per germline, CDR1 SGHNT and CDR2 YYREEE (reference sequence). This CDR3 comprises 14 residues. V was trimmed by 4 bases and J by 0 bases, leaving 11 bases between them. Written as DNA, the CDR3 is TGTGCCAGCAGCCTCGACAGGAGCTCCTACGAGCAGTACTTC. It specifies CASSLDRSSYEQYF.

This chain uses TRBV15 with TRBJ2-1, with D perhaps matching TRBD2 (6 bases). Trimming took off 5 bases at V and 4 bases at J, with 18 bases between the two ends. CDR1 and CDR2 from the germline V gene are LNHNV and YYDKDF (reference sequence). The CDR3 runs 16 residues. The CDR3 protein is CATSGEGLPSYNEQFF. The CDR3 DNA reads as TGTGCCACCAGCGGCGAGGGACTTCCTAGTTACAATGAGCAGTTCTTC.

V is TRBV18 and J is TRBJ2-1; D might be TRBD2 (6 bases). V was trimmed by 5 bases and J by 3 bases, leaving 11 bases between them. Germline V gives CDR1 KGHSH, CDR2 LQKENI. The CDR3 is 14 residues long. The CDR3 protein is CASSFQGGYNEQFF. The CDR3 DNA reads TGTGCCAGCTCATTTCAGGGAGGCTACAATGAGCAGTTCTTC.

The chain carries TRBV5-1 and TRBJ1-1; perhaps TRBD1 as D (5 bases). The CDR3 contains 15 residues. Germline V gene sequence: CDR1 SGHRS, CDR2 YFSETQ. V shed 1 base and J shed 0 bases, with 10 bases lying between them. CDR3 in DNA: TGCGCCAGCAGCTTGATTCAGGGCATGAACACTGAAGCTTTCTTT. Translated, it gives CASSLIQGMNTEAFF.

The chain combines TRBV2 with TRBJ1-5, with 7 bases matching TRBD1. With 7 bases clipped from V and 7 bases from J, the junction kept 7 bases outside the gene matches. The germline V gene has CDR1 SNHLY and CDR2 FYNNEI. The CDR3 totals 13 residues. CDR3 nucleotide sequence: TGTGCCAGCACCCTAGGGGGCGCCCAGCCCCAGCATTTT. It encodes CASTLGGAQPQHF.

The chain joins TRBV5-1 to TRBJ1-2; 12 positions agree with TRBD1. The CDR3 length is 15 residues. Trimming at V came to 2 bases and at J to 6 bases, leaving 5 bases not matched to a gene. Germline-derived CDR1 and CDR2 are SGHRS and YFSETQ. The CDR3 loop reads CASSLGTGGPDGYTF. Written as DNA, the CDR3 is TGCGCCAGCAGCTTAGGGACAGGGGGCCCGGATGGCTACACCTTC.

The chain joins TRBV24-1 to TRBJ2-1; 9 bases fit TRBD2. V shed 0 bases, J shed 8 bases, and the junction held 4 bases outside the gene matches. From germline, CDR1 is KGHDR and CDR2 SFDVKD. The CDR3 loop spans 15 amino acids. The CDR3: CATSDLAGGPYEQFF. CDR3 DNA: TGTGCCACCAGTGATTTGGCGGGAGGGCCGTATGAGCAGTTCTTC.